This T cell receptor beta chain was found in a study of T cell changes during pregnancy in multiple sclerosis. TCRdb keeps only in-frame clones here, not all; method: immunoSEQ multiplex PCR. The data show about 40,000 clones, around nine tenths seen once. Per germline, CDR1 SGHAT and CDR2 FQDESV (reference sequence). The CDR3 spans 15 residues. V dropped 3 bases and J dropped 0 bases, with 9 bases sitting between them. The J gene is TRBJ1-3, the V gene TRBV11-1, with D unresolved. Sequencing used peripheral blood, obtained before pregnancy. The sequence derives from a female donor with multiple sclerosis, enrolled in a pregnancy study. The CDR3 DNA sequence: TGTGCCAGCAGCTTCTACAGCCACTCTGGAAACACCATATATTTT. This encodes CASSFYSHSGNTIYF.